This passage covers 30 T cell receptor beta chains from one sample sequenced in a study of blood T cells in healthy people across ages. Sample-barcoded 5' priming and a J-beta primer mix drove a second PCR of roughly 7 to 11 cycles. TCRdb fed the 5' RACE reads into MiXCR, producing one record per CDR3 protein. The sample holds some 1.8 million distinct CDR3 sequences, more than 35% seen once. Source material: blood. These receptors came from a human donor in good health.

This clonotype has more than one count but fewer than ten. The chain has TRBV28 and TRBJ2-3; D remains ambiguous. V lost 5 bases, J lost 3 bases, and 9 bases lay in between. Per the germline V gene, CDR1 is MDHEN and CDR2 is SYDVKM. The CDR3 length is 13 residues. The CDR3, as DNA: TGTGCCAGCAGTACTTCCCTAACAGATACGCAGTATTTT. Translation gives CASSTSLTDTQYF.

Written as DNA, the CDR3 is TGCGCCAGCAGCTCCTCCTGGGACAACACTGAAGCTTTCTTT. This gives the protein CASSSSWDNTEAFF. The genes are TRBV5-1 and TRBJ1-1; perhaps TRBD1 as D (5 bases). Germline values: CDR1 SGHRS, CDR2 YFSETQ. The CDR3 consists of 14 residues. Between the trimmed V and J ends, which lost 3 bases and 2 bases, there was a span of 11 bases.

This chain links TRBV6-1 with TRBJ2-3, with no clear D. CDR1 is MNHNS, CDR2 SASEGT, per germline. V was cut by 4 bases and J by 1 base, with 15 bases left in between. CDR3 length: 16 amino acids. As DNA, the CDR3 is TGTGCCAGCAGTGTTTGGCAGGCCACCCGCACAGATACGCAGTATTTT. It codes for CASSVWQATRTDTQYF.

This clonotype was counted a few times. The CDR3 is CASSLGTAKGEQYF. CDR3 in DNA: TGTGCCAGCAGTTTGGGGACGGCGAAGGGCGAGCAGTACTTC. The V call is TRBV6-5, the J call TRBJ2-7; D might be TRBD1 or TRBD2, each matching 5 bases. Germline V CDR1 and CDR2: MNHEY, SVGAGI. V was trimmed by 4 bases and J by 6 bases, leaving 16 bases between them. This CDR3 is built from 14 residues.

V usage is TRBV9 and J usage is TRBJ1-2, with TRBD1 matching 9 bases. Per germline, CDR1 SGDLS and CDR2 YYNGEE. Losses at the gene ends were 0 bases for V and 7 bases for J; bases not matched to a gene: 10. This CDR3 has 16 residues. The CDR3 region is CASSVGPGTGIGGYTF. In DNA form, the CDR3 reads TGTGCCAGCAGCGTAGGTCCCGGGACAGGGATAGGTGGCTACACCTTC.

This clonotype was seen once. This chain connects TRBV7-9 to TRBJ1-5; D call uncertain. V was pared by 6 bases and J by 6 bases, with 12 bases between. The CDR3 spans 13 residues. Germline assignment: CDR1 SEHNR and CDR2 FQNEAQ (reference sequence). In DNA form, the CDR3 reads TGTGCCAGCAGGACGGAAGCGGGTCAGCCCCAGCATTTT. This gives the protein CASRTEAGQPQHF.

The chain couples TRBV4-3 to TRBJ2-5; D uncertain. Per the germline V gene, CDR1 is LGHNA and CDR2 is YSLEER. Trimming took off 1 base at V and 1 base at J, with 10 bases between the two ends. This CDR3 has 15 amino acids. The CDR3 loop is CASSQGLEFQETQYF. The CDR3 DNA sequence: TGCGCCAGCAGCCAAGGGCTGGAATTCCAAGAGACCCAGTACTTC.

This clonotype was detected only a few times. The rearrangement joins TRBV6-6 to TRBJ1-2; 8 nucleotides match TRBD1. The CDR3 spans 14 residues. Germline assignment: CDR1 MNHNY and CDR2 SVGAGI (reference sequence). V shed 8 bases, J shed 3 bases, and the junction held 8 bases outside the gene matches. DNA of the CDR3: TGTGCCAGCCGACGGACAGGGACTTACTATGGCTACACCTTC. It codes for CASRRTGTYYGYTF.

V and J are TRBV7-9 and TRBJ2-2; unclear D gene. There are 15 residues in the CDR3. Germline loops: CDR1 SEHNR, CDR2 FQNEAQ (reference sequence). Trimming left V 2 bases short and J 5 bases short, with 12 bases between. CDR3 in amino acids: CASSLNDLGTGELFF. The CDR3 DNA sequence: TGTGCCAGCAGCTTAAACGATCTCGGGACCGGGGAGCTGTTTTTT.

V gene TRBV7-2 combines with J gene TRBJ2-5; D ambiguous. The J call may be mistaken, given a closer DNA end match to TRBJ2-7. This CDR3 has 15 residues. Germline V gene data show CDR1 as SGHTA and CDR2 as FQGNSA. In DNA form, the CDR3 reads TGTGCCAGCAGCTTAGCGGTGGACCGATACTACGAGCAGTACTTC. This encodes CASSLAVDRYYEQYF.

The table lists this clonotype with a few counts. The V gene is TRBV4-1, the J gene TRBJ1-5, with D maybe TRBD1 (5 bases). Germline V gene sequence: CDR1 MGHRA, CDR2 YSYEKL. Trimming took off 5 bases at V and 0 bases at J, with 14 bases between the two ends. The CDR3 has 16 residues. CDR3 bases: TGCGCCAGCAGCTCAACCCAGGGTTATAGCAATCAGCCCCAGCATTTT. Encoded protein: CASSSTQGYSNQPQHF.

The chain combines TRBV12-3 or TRBV12-4 with TRBJ2-5, with D maybe TRBD2 (6 bases). V was shortened by 5 bases and J by 4 bases, with 14 bases between the two germline ends. This CDR3 has 14 residues. The CDR3 sequence: CASSHTSFGETQYF. The CDR3 coding sequence is TGTGCCAGCAGTCACACTAGCTTCGGAGAGACCCAGTACTTC.

The rearrangement uses TRBV7-8 and TRBJ2-7; D is perhaps TRBD1 or TRBD2 (5 bases each). With 1 base removed from V and 2 bases from J, the gap between germline ends came to 12 bases. The CDR3 contains 15 residues. Germline lookup yields CDR1 SGHVS and CDR2 FQNEAQ. The CDR3 DNA is TGTGCCAGCAGCTTAGTGGCCTTGGGGGCCTACGAGCAGTACTTC. It is translated as CASSLVALGAYEQYF.

A note on this clonotype: A much bigger clone sits one base away, suggesting this may be a read error. The CDR3 does not close with the conserved phenylalanine or tryptophan, likely indicating a read error. The chain combines TRBV29-1 with TRBJ2-3; D not resolved. Germline lookup yields CDR1 SQVTM and CDR2 ANQGSEA. The CDR3 has 12 amino acids. V lost 6 bases to trimming and J lost 3 bases, with 10 bases between them. The CDR3 sequence is CSVTKGTDTQYC. As DNA, the CDR3 is TGCAGCGTGACGAAGGGTACAGATACGCAGTATTGT.

The chain carries TRBV2 and TRBJ1-1; D remains ambiguous. Germline lookup yields CDR1 SNHLY and CDR2 FYNNEI. The CDR3 covers 11 residues. Trimming took off 8 bases at V and 6 bases at J, with 10 bases between the two ends. The CDR3 DNA sequence: TGTGCCAGCGGGATAAACGCTGAAGCTTTCTTT. Its translation: CASGINAEAFF.

The chain carries TRBV3-1 and TRBJ2-4; 9 bases match TRBD2. CDR1 is LGHDT, CDR2 YNNKEL, per germline (reference sequence). The trim removed 3 bases at V and 13 bases at J, leaving 16 bases unmatched. This CDR3 has 16 amino acids. The CDR3 bases are TGTGCCAGCAGCCATGGGCTAGCGGGGAGCGTCAATGAGCAGTACTTC. Protein product: CASSHGLAGSVNEQYF.

This CDR3 is CASRTDQLLLGEQYF. In DNA, the CDR3 is TGTGCCAGCAGGACGGACCAACTGCTCTTGGGCGAGCAGTACTTC. The chain uses TRBV6-1 and TRBJ2-7, with D unclear. The germline V gene encodes CDR1 MNHNS and CDR2 SASEGT. V was clipped by 6 bases and J by 6 bases, with 21 bases between them. CDR3 size: 15 residues.

This sequence joins TRBV29-1 and TRBJ2-7; 8 positions agree with TRBD2. V was pared by 2 bases and J by 6 bases, with 9 bases of the junction left unmatched. Germline V gene data show CDR1 as SQVTM and CDR2 as ANQGSEA. The CDR3 contains 14 residues. Written as DNA, the CDR3 is TGCAGCGTTGAATACGGGACTAGTATAGGCGAGCAGTACTTC. Encoded protein: CSVEYGTSIGEQYF.

The chain couples TRBV20-1 to TRBJ2-1; D perhaps matches TRBD1 (6 bases). The CDR3 is 15 residues long. Germline assignment: CDR1 DFQATT and CDR2 SNEGSKA (reference sequence). V was clipped by 6 bases and J by 3 bases, with 18 bases between them. CDR3 in amino acids: CSAIQGPLSYNEQFF. The CDR3 region has the DNA TGCAGTGCGATACAGGGTCCCCTCAGCTACAATGAGCAGTTCTTC.

The chain recombines TRBV20-1 with TRBJ1-2, with D perhaps TRBD1 (5 bases). The CDR3 runs to 15 residues. Germline V gives CDR1 DFQATT, CDR2 SNEGSKA (reference sequence). Trimming stripped 4 bases from V and 4 bases from J, with 19 bases between. DNA for the CDR3: TGCAGTGCTACCCGAACCTTACAGGCCCGCTATGGCTACACCTTC. It yields the protein CSATRTLQARYGYTF.

The sample holds many counts of this clonotype. CDR3 DNA sequence: TGTGCTAGTGGTTTGTTCGCTGGGGCCAACGTCCTGACTTTC. It specifies CASGLFAGANVLTF. This chain uses TRBV12-5 with TRBJ2-6, with no clear D. CDR1 is LGHNT and CDR2 is FRNRAP in the germline V gene. V was clipped by 2 bases and J by 2 bases, with 4 bases between them. CDR3 length equals 14 residues. Drawing the rest from reference TRBV12-5 and TRBJ2-6, the complete variable domain is DARVTQTPRHKVTEMGQEVTMRCQPILGHNTVFWYRQTMMQGLELLAYFRNRAPLDDSGMPKDRFSAEMPDATLATLKIQPSEPRDSAVYFCASGLFAGANVLTFGAGSRLTVL.

This clonotype has a handful of counts. The chain has TRBV7-6 and TRBJ1-1; D remains unclear. V lost 6 bases to trimming and J lost 1 base, with 12 bases between them. CDR3 length equals 14 residues. Germline V gene lookup returns CDR1 SGHVS and CDR2 FNYEAQ. CDR3 DNA: TGTGCCAGCAGTCCGGCGGGGAGGAACACTGAAGCTTTCTTT. Encoded protein: CASSPAGRNTEAFF.

This clonotype was seen only a few times. The rearrangement uses TRBV4-3 and TRBJ2-3; TRBD1 matches at 9 bases. Germline CDR1 reads LGHNA; CDR2 reads YSLEER. The CDR3 extends over 15 amino acids. V trimming: 2 bases; J trimming: 3 bases; junction bases outside the gene matches: 3. For the CDR3, the DNA is TGCGCCAGCAGCCAACTTGACAGGGGGACAGATACGCAGTATTTT. Protein sequence: CASSQLDRGTDTQYF.

The chain is built from TRBV19 and TRBJ1-1; a weak D match, TRBD1 (5 bases). CDR1 is LNHDA and CDR2 is SQIVND in the germline V gene (reference sequence). The CDR3 extends over 16 amino acids. The germline V and J ends were trimmed by 5 bases and 6 bases, with 22 bases remaining between them. The CDR3 DNA reads as TGTGCCAGTAGTTCCCCCAGCGGGGCAGTTCACGCTGAAGCTTTCTTT. This sequence encodes CASSSPSGAVHAEAFF. The complete variable domain, with remaining parts taken from reference TRBV19 and TRBJ1-1, reads DGGITQSPKYLFRKEGQNVTLSCEQNLNHDAMYWYRQDPGQGLRLIYYSQIVNDFQKGDIAEGYSVSREKKESFPLTVTSAQKNPTAFYLCASSSPSGAVHAEAFFGQGTRLTVV.

About this clonotype itself: A much larger clone lies one base from this, so it may be a read error. The chain carries TRBV7-6 and TRBJ1-5, with D uncertain. The germline CDR1 and CDR2 sequences are SGHVS and FNYEAQ. The CDR3 spans 14 residues. Between the trimmed V and J ends, which lost 4 bases and 7 bases, there was a span of 14 bases. CDR3 DNA: TGTGCCAGCAGCTCACTAGGGATAGCACAGCCCCAGCATTTT. Translating gives CASSSLGIAQPQHF.

Ten or more counts support this clonotype. The rearrangement uses TRBV12-3 or TRBV12-4 and TRBJ2-7; no definite D call. The CDR3 length is 12 residues. Trimming shortened V by 4 bases and J by 3 bases, and 7 bases separated the two germline ends. CDR3 protein: CASSSQVYEQYF. The CDR3 region has the DNA TGTGCCAGCAGTTCCCAGGTCTACGAGCAGTACTTC.

The V call is TRBV10-3, the J call TRBJ2-5, with no clear D. The CDR3 extends over 13 amino acids. In germline, CDR1 is ENHRY, CDR2 SYGVKD. Trimming pared 2 bases from V and 3 bases from J, leaving 7 bases between. The CDR3 nucleotides read TGTGCCATCAGTGAGAACCAAGAAGAGACCCAGTACTTC. Translating gives CAISENQEETQYF.

This clonotype has a handful of counts. Here the CDR3 reads CASSLVWQGPVYGYTF. In DNA, the CDR3 is TGTGCCAGCAGCTTAGTCTGGCAGGGTCCCGTCTATGGCTACACCTTC. The rearrangement uses TRBV7-2 and TRBJ1-2; tentatively, D is TRBD1 (5 bases). V lost 1 base, J lost 4 bases, and 16 bases lay in between. Germline-derived CDR1 and CDR2 are SGHTA and FQGNSA. The CDR3 runs 16 residues.

The gene calls are TRBV6-6 and TRBJ1-1; 7 positions agree with TRBD1. Germline lookup yields CDR1 MNHNY and CDR2 SVGAGI (reference sequence). The CDR3 extends over 16 amino acids. With 2 bases clipped from V and 1 base from J, the junction kept 7 bases outside the gene matches. DNA for the CDR3: TGTGCCAGCAGTTACGGGAGGGGGCCTACGAACACTGAAGCTTTCTTT. It translates to CASSYGRGPTNTEAFF.

The V call is TRBV27, the J call TRBJ2-7; 7 bases are shared with TRBD1. The trim removed 7 bases at V and 2 bases at J, leaving 11 bases unmatched. The CDR3 has 15 residues. Germline CDR1 is MNHEY and CDR2 is SMNVEV (reference sequence). As DNA, the CDR3 is TGTGCCAGCACCGCCCTGCCGGGACAGACCTACGAGCAGTACTTC. Its protein is CASTALPGQTYEQYF.